Listed below are T cell receptor beta chains from one sample, sequenced in a study of control samples from healthy donors and cancer patients. TCRdb's copy holds only in-frame clones and misses some; the assay was immunoSEQ multiplex PCR. The repertoire holds some 130,000 clones, with approximately 92% as singletons. The sample taken for sequencing was blood. These receptors originate from a man younger than 35 in good health. The CDR3 runs from the conserved cysteine through the conserved F or W.

J: TRBJ1-4; length: 16; V: TRBV10-3; CDR3: CAISDNRLGGSEKLFF
J: TRBJ2-3; length: 15; V: TRBV6-5; CDR3: CASRPGTSGGNTQYF
J: TRBJ2-5; length: 14; V: TRBV21-1; CDR3: CASSNRVAQETQYF
J: TRBJ1-1; length: 15; V: TRBV7-9; CDR3: CASSTYREAYTEAFF
J: TRBJ1-2; length: 16; V: TRBV7-9; CDR3: CASSVAGTGDRLGYTF
J: TRBJ2-7; length: 12; V: TRBV5-4; CDR3: CASSSDRSEQYF
J: TRBJ2-4; length: 18; V: TRBV21-1; CDR3: CASSKVGTSDLAKNIQYF
J: TRBJ2-2; length: 15; V: TRBV7-9; CDR3: CASSQGLARTGELFF
J: TRBJ2-3; length: 11; V: TRBV2; CDR3: CATRTGDTQYF
J: TRBJ1-2; length: 16; V: TRBV5-1; CDR3: CASSPSFNRGRDGYTF
J: TRBJ1-2; length: 14; V: TRBV9; CDR3: CASSGPAGGDGYTF
J: TRBJ1-1; length: 13; V: TRBV6-5; CDR3: CASSFNRDRGAFF
J: TRBJ2-2; length: 15; V: TRBV19; CDR3: CASSIGGTDTGELFF
J: TRBJ2-5; length: 14; V: TRBV5-1; CDR3: CASSLEASQETQYF
J: TRBJ2-2; length: 12; V: TRBV21-1; CDR3: CASSKLAGELFF
J: TRBJ2-2; length: 19; V: TRBV7-6; CDR3: CASSPSPAGAGVNTGELFF
J: TRBJ1-1; length: 13; V: TRBV29-1; CDR3: CSARGPTNTEAFF
J: TRBJ1-5; length: 14; V: TRBV7-9; CDR3: CASSLQGVGQPQHF
J: TRBJ2-1; length: 13; V: TRBV9; CDR3: CASSGTSAYEQFF
J: TRBJ1-1; length: 12; V: TRBV7-9; CDR3: CASSSMNTEAFF
J: TRBJ1-1; length: 16; V: TRBV10-3; CDR3: CAISGTRGRRNTEAFF
J: TRBJ2-1; length: 13; V: TRBV9; CDR3: CASRGGAVGEQFF
J: TRBJ1-2; length: 16; V: TRBV14; CDR3: CASSLVSGQGARGYTF
J: TRBJ1-2; length: 16; V: TRBV4-2; CDR3: CASSQPGQGANYGYTF
J: TRBJ2-7; length: 15; V: TRBV9; CDR3: CASSEWGDSSYEQYF
J: TRBJ2-7; length: 16; V: TRBV27; CDR3: CASSQSGTGVSYEQYF
J: TRBJ1-6; length: 14; V: TRBV19; CDR3: CASSTGGRNSPLHF
J: TRBJ2-7; length: 14; V: TRBV7-9; CDR3: CASSLSQGSYEQYF
J: TRBJ1-1; length: 15; V: TRBV3-1/TRBV3-2; CDR3: CASSPSSWNGDEAFF
J: TRBJ1-5; length: 14; V: TRBV5-1; CDR3: CASSPDSGGQPQHF
J: TRBJ2-3; length: 13; V: TRBV29-1; CDR3: CSVEWWGADTQYF
J: TRBJ1-6; length: 17; V: TRBV6-4; CDR3: CASSTRRASSYNSPLHF
J: TRBJ1-1; length: 15; V: TRBV5-6; CDR3: CASSLDGTGNTEAFF
J: TRBJ2-1; length: 11; V: TRBV3-1/TRBV3-2; CDR3: CASSHSNEQFF
J: TRBJ2-1; length: 13; V: TRBV10-2; CDR3: CASSESGKHGLFF
J: TRBJ2-3; length: 12; V: TRBV12-3/TRBV12-4; CDR3: CASSFMADTQYF
J: TRBJ1-3; length: 13; V: TRBV7-9; CDR3: CASSLSSLDTIYF
J: TRBJ2-1; length: 14; V: TRBV9; CDR3: CASSVAERENEQFF
J: TRBJ2-7; length: 12; V: TRBV10-3; CDR3: CALRTDSYEQYF
J: TRBJ2-3; length: 16; V: TRBV27; CDR3: CASSAQGLIFTDTQYF
J: TRBJ1-3; length: 15; V: TRBV4-1; CDR3: CASSGSTLSGNTIYF
J: TRBJ2-3; length: 17; V: TRBV23-1; CDR3: CASSQGEMITSTDTQYF
J: TRBJ1-1; length: 13; V: TRBV6-2/TRBV6-3; CDR3: CASSQGLHTEAFF
J: TRBJ2-3; length: 18; V: TRBV5-1; CDR3: CASSLAPLTGGAADTQYF